The entry below describes one T cell receptor (beta chain). This table comes from immunoSEQ multiplex PCR, and its TCRdb copy is limited to in-frame clones, with some not included. The sample has some 20,000 clones, over 75% seen once. CDR3 length: 14 amino acids. Germline V lookup: CDR1 SGHNT, CDR2 YYREEE (reference sequence). J gave up 0 bases and V 6 bases, and 5 bases lay outside the gene matches. These data originate in a study of somatic mutations in cytotoxic T cells in rheumatoid arthritis. This rearrangement joins TRBV5-4 to TRBJ1-1; 7 positions match TRBD1. The clonotype originates from a man aged 18 to 29 with rheumatoid arthritis. What was sequenced was CD8+ T cells sorted from blood. The DNA of the CDR3 is TGTGCCAGCAACACGGGACAGATGAACACTGAAGCTTTCTTT. This translates into CASNTGQMNTEAFF.